The rows below give T cell receptor beta chains drawn from one sample of a study of cytotoxic CD8 clonotypes in ibrutinib-treated CLL. Assay used: immunoSEQ multiplex PCR; TCRdb lists only in-frame clones, some missing. The table has around 97,000 clones, about 78% seen once; the top ten hold 25% to 40%. Sequences were derived from PBMCs, sampled after 12 months of ibrutinib treatment. The receptors were gathered from a human donor with chronic lymphocytic leukemia. Each CDR3 is given with its conserved first and last residue. The D gene is left open where the match is weak. Only part of the rows carry a size: once, few, many, or a class if the clone is expanded.

abundance,d_gene,v_gene,j_gene,CDR3nt,CDR3aa
-,-,TRBV7-2,TRBJ2-7,TGTGCCAGCAGCCCCGAGGGGTCCTACGAGCAGTACTTC,CASSPEGSYEQYF
-,TRBD1,TRBV5-1,TRBJ1-4,TGCGCCAGCAGCTTCGGGACAGTCAATAATGAAAAACTGTTTTTT,CASSFGTVNNEKLFF
-,TRBD2,TRBV25-1,TRBJ2-7,TGTGCCAGCCAGCTGGGGGGGTACCCCTACGAGCAGTACTTC,CASQLGGYPYEQYF
many,TRBD1,TRBV11-1,TRBJ2-7,TGTGCCAGCAGCTCGTGGGACAGGGACTACGAGCAGTACTTC,CASSSWDRDYEQYF
-,-,TRBV5-6,TRBJ1-3,TGTGCCAGCAGCTTAGCGGGTTCTGGAAACACCATATATTTT,CASSLAGSGNTIYF
-,-,TRBV6-1,TRBJ1-5,TGTGCCAGCAGGGAACTCGGGACGGGATATAGCAATCAGCCCCAGCATTTT,CASRELGTGYSNQPQHF
-,-,TRBV6-1,TRBJ1-5,TGTGCCAGCAGTCTAAACAGTAACAATCAGCCCCAGCATTTT,CASSLNSNNQPQHF
-,-,TRBV4-2,TRBJ1-2,TGTGCCAGCAGCCAAGAAGGGGAGGGAGGCTATGGCTACACCTTC,CASSQEGEGGYGYTF
-,TRBD1,TRBV2,TRBJ1-1,TGTGCCAGCAGTGAATTGGGATCCCCGGGACAGGGCTTGACGGCTTTCTTT,CASSELGSPGQGLTAFF
-,-,TRBV7-3,TRBJ1-1,TGTGCCAGCAGCTTCCTTGGGGACACTGAAGCTTTCTTT,CASSFLGDTEAFF
few,-,TRBV30,TRBJ1-2,TGTGCCTGGAGTACTAACTATGGCTACACCTTC,CAWSTNYGYTF
-,-,TRBV25-1,TRBJ2-6,TGTGCCAGCAGTCAGTCTGGGGCCAACGTCCTGACTTTC,CASSQSGANVLTF
few,-,TRBV7-9,TRBJ2-2,TGTGCCAGCAGTCCCCGCGATGGCCAGGGAGGTCGAACCGGGGAGCTGTTTTTT,CASSPRDGQGGRTGELFF
-,TRBD1,TRBV28,TRBJ1-1,TGTGCCAGCAGGCATCTCGGGACAGGGGGCACTGAAGCTTTCTTT,CASRHLGTGGTEAFF
-,-,TRBV5-1,TRBJ1-1,TGCGCCAGCAGCTATAACAGTATGAACACTGAAGCTTTCTTT,CASSYNSMNTEAFF
few,-,TRBV18,TRBJ2-7,TGTGCCAGCTCAAGGGCAGCCTACGAGCAGTACTTC,CASSRAAYEQYF
-,TRBD1,TRBV5-1,TRBJ1-2,TGCGCCAGCAGCTTACAGGGGTATGGCTACACCTTC,CASSLQGYGYTF
few,-,TRBV29-1,TRBJ2-5,TGCAGCGCCCGACAGACGCAAGAGACCCAGTACTTC,CSARQTQETQYF
-,-,TRBV6-6,TRBJ2-3,TGTGCCAGCAGCCCAATCGGGTGGGGCACAGATACGCAGTATTTT,CASSPIGWGTDTQYF
-,TRBD1,TRBV9,TRBJ1-2,TGTGCCAGCACCCCTGACAGGGGATATGGCTACACCTTC,CASTPDRGYGYTF
-,-,TRBV6-1,TRBJ2-4,TGTGCCAGCAGTGAAGCTTACCCAGGGGGAGGATTCGCCAAAAACATTCAGTACTTC,CASSEAYPGGGFAKNIQYF
-,-,TRBV2,TRBJ1-5,TGTGCCAGCAGTGTAGGCGGGGCGCGGGGGCAGCCCCAGCATTTT,CASSVGGARGQPQHF
-,-,TRBV9,TRBJ1-5,TGTGCCAGCAGCGCCGGAGGGGGGAGCAATCAGCCCCAGCATTTT,CASSAGGGSNQPQHF
-,-,TRBV29-1,TRBJ2-7,TGCAGCGCCTTCTCCTACGAGCAGTACTTC,CSAFSYEQYF
-,-,TRBV6-6,TRBJ2-7,TGTGCCAGCGGGCTCTACGAGCAGTACTTC,CASGLYEQYF
-,TRBD1,TRBV19,TRBJ1-5,TGTGCCAGTAGTATAGTGGACAGGGTCAATCAGCCCCAGCATTTT,CASSIVDRVNQPQHF
-,-,TRBV25-1,TRBJ1-2,TGTGCCAGCAGGGCCTACAGGGATGGCTATGGCTACACCTTC,CASRAYRDGYGYTF
many,-,TRBV6-1,TRBJ2-4,TGTGCCAGCAGTGAGGGGGGCGCATGGACCAAAAACATTCAGTACTTC,CASSEGGAWTKNIQYF
-,-,TRBV7-2,TRBJ2-7,TGTGCCAGCACCATAGGAGGGCCCCCTCCCTACGAGCAGTACTTC,CASTIGGPPPYEQYF
-,TRBD2,TRBV28,TRBJ2-3,TGTGCCAGCGAAAACGGGGGGGCCTCCGCAGATACGCAGTATTTT,CASENGGASADTQYF
few,-,TRBV28,TRBJ2-2,TGTGCCAGCAGTTCAAGCGGGGAGCTGTTTTTT,CASSSSGELFF
-,-,TRBV27,TRBJ2-1,TGTGCCAGCAGTTTATCGGACCCGCGGCACTCCTACAATGAGCAGTTCTTC,CASSLSDPRHSYNEQFF
-,-,TRBV7-2,TRBJ2-6,TGTGCCAGCAGCCGAAGGAGGGACAGCTCTGGGGCCAACGTCCTGACTTTC,CASSRRRDSSGANVLTF
-,-,TRBV7-9,TRBJ1-6,TGTGCCAGCAGCTTCGGTAATTCACCCCTCCACTTT,CASSFGNSPLHF
-,TRBD1,TRBV27,TRBJ2-6,TGTGCCAGCAGTACGGACAGGGGGAGGCCTGGGGCCAACGTCCTGACTTTC,CASSTDRGRPGANVLTF
-,-,TRBV5-1,TRBJ2-5,TGCGCCAGCAGCTTGGGCAGTTTCCAAGAGACCCAGTACTTC,CASSLGSFQETQYF
-,-,TRBV7-9,TRBJ2-2,TGTGCCAGCTCCGGGTCCAGCGGACCCGGGGAGCTGTTTTTT,CASSGSSGPGELFF
once,-,TRBV29-1,TRBJ1-1,TGCAGCGTTGTTAGTCGGGGGGCGCGGAGTACTGAAGCTTTCTTT,CSVVSRGARSTEAFF
-,-,TRBV11-3,TRBJ2-3,TGTGCCAGCAGCCATCGACAGGGCACAGATACGCAGTATTTT,CASSHRQGTDTQYF
-,-,TRBV19,TRBJ1-2,TGTGCCAGTAGTGCCGGGCCTTCAGGCTACACCTTC,CASSAGPSGYTF
-,TRBD2,TRBV4-1,TRBJ2-4,TGCGCCAGCAGCCCCGCGGGGGATGCCAAAAACATTCAGTACTTC,CASSPAGDAKNIQYF
-,-,TRBV6-1,TRBJ1-6,TGTGCCAGCAGTGAAATTGTGGGGGCGTTTAATTCACCCCTCCACTTT,CASSEIVGAFNSPLHF
-,-,TRBV28,TRBJ1-6,TGTGCCACCAATAGGCGTTCAGGGCCCTATAATTCACCCCTCCACTTT,CATNRRSGPYNSPLHF
few,-,TRBV11-1,TRBJ1-2,TGTGCCAGCAGCTTAGACCAGGGAGATGGCTACACCTTC,CASSLDQGDGYTF
-,-,TRBV7-2,TRBJ2-2,TGTGCCAGCAGCCGCCCCGCCGCGTCCGGGGAGCTGTTTTTT,CASSRPAASGELFF
-,-,TRBV30,TRBJ1-1,TGTGCCTGGAGTACAGGGCACACTGAAGCTTTCTTT,CAWSTGHTEAFF
-,-,TRBV11-3,TRBJ2-7,TGTGCCAGCAGCTTAGGGGAACAGGGCACCTACGAGCAGTACTTC,CASSLGEQGTYEQYF
-,TRBD1,TRBV7-2,TRBJ2-4,TGTGCCAGCAGCTTTTCCCCTGGACAGGGAAACATTCAGTACTTC,CASSFSPGQGNIQYF
-,-,TRBV2,TRBJ1-2,TGTGCCAGCAGTGATCTTTATGGCTACACCTTC,CASSDLYGYTF
-,TRBD1,TRBV6-1,TRBJ1-1,TGTGCCAGCCAAGCAGGGGGCTGGACTGAAGCTTTCTTT,CASQAGGWTEAFF
-,TRBD1,TRBV5-1,TRBJ2-7,TGCGCCAGCAGCTTGAACAGGGGGGCCTACGAGCAGTACTTC,CASSLNRGAYEQYF
-,-,TRBV5-6,TRBJ1-2,TGTGCCAGCAGCTTGAGGGGGGCGAGGATCTATGGCTACACCTTC,CASSLRGARIYGYTF
-,TRBD1,TRBV18,TRBJ1-2,TGTGCCAGCTCACCACTGAGTGAGATCGCAGGGGGCTCGTCCAACTATGGCTACACCTTC,CASSPLSEIAGGSSNYGYTF